Presented here are 27 T cell receptor beta chains from one specimen sequenced in a study of T cell changes during pregnancy in multiple sclerosis. TCRdb's table, derived via immunoSEQ multiplex PCR, lists solely in-frame clones and lacks some. The repertoire holds approximately 60,000 clones, with roughly 90% as singletons. The sample here was peripheral blood, taken in the first trimester of pregnancy. The receptors stem from a female donor with multiple sclerosis, enrolled in a pregnancy study.

V usage is TRBV10-3 and J usage is TRBJ1-1, with 8 positions matching TRBD1. The CDR3 totals 15 residues. Trimming removed 3 bases from V and 5 bases from J; junction bases left unmatched: 8. Germline V gene sequence: CDR1 ENHRY, CDR2 SYGVKD. In DNA, the CDR3 is TGTGCCATCAGTGACGGACAGGGAAGAGTTACTGAAGCTTTCTTT. It codes for CAISDGQGRVTEAFF.

The chain is built from TRBV13 and TRBJ1-5, with D possibly being TRBD1 (5 bases). This CDR3 has 13 amino acids. The germline V and J ends were trimmed by 1 base and 4 bases, with 5 bases remaining between them. Germline assignment: CDR1 PRHDT and CDR2 FYEKMQ (reference sequence). DNA of the CDR3: TGTGCCAGCAGCTTAGACAGGAATCAGCCCCAGCATTTT. Translation: CASSLDRNQPQHF.

V and J are TRBV19 and TRBJ1-2, with 9 bases that match TRBD1. The CDR3 has 13 amino acids. Germline CDR1 is LNHDA and CDR2 is SQIVND (reference sequence). Trimming cost V 9 bases and J 8 bases; bases outside gene matches: 10. This chain's CDR3 is CASRSGTGWGYTF. CDR3 DNA sequence: TGTGCCAGCAGATCTGGGACAGGGTGGGGCTACACCTTC.

V gene TRBV30 combines with J gene TRBJ2-5; 10 bases match TRBD1. The J call may be incorrect, as the DNA end agrees better with TRBJ2-7. This CDR3 has 15 residues. Per germline, CDR1 GTSNPN and CDR2 SVGIG (reference sequence). The CDR3 sequence: CAWGTGEEGTYEQYF. The CDR3 DNA follows: TGTGCCTGGGGGACAGGGGAAGAAGGTACCTACGAGCAGTACTTC.

The J gene is TRBJ2-1, the V gene TRBV19, with 10 bases aligning to TRBD2. J lost 7 bases, V lost 3 bases, and 6 bases had no gene match. CDR3 length equals 15 residues. CDR1 LNHDA and CDR2 SQIVND come from the germline V gene (reference sequence). This CDR3 is CASSISSGRTNEQFF. For the CDR3, the DNA is TGTGCCAGTAGTATTAGTAGCGGGAGGACGAATGAGCAGTTCTTC.

The J gene is TRBJ1-4, the V gene TRBV5-8; TRBD1 is a possible D gene (6 bases). Per the germline V gene, CDR1 is SGHTS and CDR2 is YDEGEE. This CDR3 is built from 14 residues. With 5 bases removed from V and 7 bases from J, the gap between germline ends came to 15 bases. The CDR3 here is CASSRGQRIEKLFF. The CDR3 DNA sequence: TGTGCCAGCAGTCGAGGACAGAGGATTGAAAAACTGTTTTTT.

In its sample, this clone was seen once. This chain joins TRBV6-6 and TRBJ1-5, with D maybe TRBD1 (5 bases). CDR3 length equals 13 residues. Germline V CDR1 and CDR2: MNHNY, SVGAGI (reference sequence). The CDR3 protein is CASTGGILQPQHF. CDR3 in DNA: TGTGCATCAACCGGGGGGATATTGCAGCCCCAGCATTTT.

The chain uses TRBV15 and TRBJ2-2, with 8 bases that match TRBD1. Germline V gene sequence: CDR1 LNHNV, CDR2 YYDKDF (reference sequence). The ends lost 3 bases at V and 3 bases at J; junction bases unmatched: 6. The CDR3 extends over 16 amino acids. The CDR3 sequence is CATSSPGQGDTGELFF. The CDR3 DNA is TGTGCCACCAGCAGTCCCGGACAGGGCGACACCGGGGAGCTGTTTTTT.

V usage is TRBV28 and J usage is TRBJ2-1, with a tentative D call TRBD1 (6 bases). CDR1 and CDR2 (germline): MDHEN, SYDVKM. The CDR3 totals 15 residues. Trimming removed 2 bases at V and 7 bases at J, with 15 bases between. DNA for the CDR3: TGTGCCAGCAGTTTAGGGGTGGACAGTTTTAATGAGCAGTTCTTC. This encodes CASSLGVDSFNEQFF.

The genes are TRBV5-6 and TRBJ2-1; D is undetermined. Germline lookup yields CDR1 SGHDT and CDR2 YYEEEE. This CDR3 contains 14 residues. Trimming left V 4 bases short and J 6 bases short, with 14 bases between. CDR3 loop: CASSPSGAVNEQFF. As DNA, the CDR3 is TGTGCCAGCAGCCCCTCCGGAGCCGTCAATGAGCAGTTCTTC.

The rearrangement links TRBV7-9 to TRBJ2-7; 12 positions agree with TRBD2. Germline V gene data show CDR1 as SEHNR and CDR2 as FQNEAQ (reference sequence). Trimming removed 1 base from V and 5 bases from J; junction bases left unmatched: 6. The CDR3 covers 16 residues. The CDR3 sequence is CASSLVVLAGGHEQYF. The CDR3 DNA sequence: TGTGCCAGCAGCTTAGTCGTCCTAGCGGGAGGGCACGAGCAGTACTTC.

The chain combines TRBV19 with TRBJ2-2, with D possibly TRBD1 on 5 matching bases. CDR1 and CDR2 (germline): LNHDA, SQIVND (reference sequence). Trimming removed 1 base at V and 4 bases at J, with 7 bases between. This CDR3 is built from 14 residues. The CDR3 nucleotides read TGTGCCAGTAGTATAGCAGGGATCACCGGGGAGCTGTTTTTT. This sequence encodes CASSIAGITGELFF.

The chain employs TRBV11-2 and TRBJ2-7; 7 nucleotides agree with TRBD2. The junction had 12 bases not matched to a gene; V was cut back by 5 bases and J by 5 bases. The CDR3 is made up of 15 amino acids. The germline V gene encodes CDR1 SGHAT and CDR2 FQNNGV. The CDR3 DNA sequence: TGTGCCAGCAGCCCAGGCGGTCTAGCGGAGAACGAGCAGTACTTC. This encodes CASSPGGLAENEQYF.

Details on this clone: In the same sample, other DNA sequences code for this CDR3. This sequence joins TRBV19 and TRBJ2-7; no definite D call. From germline, CDR1 is LNHDA and CDR2 SQIVND (reference sequence). The CDR3 has 14 amino acids. V lost 6 bases to trimming and J lost 1 base, with 13 bases between them. The CDR3 sequence is CASSPSGRSYEQYF. The CDR3 region has the DNA TGTGCCAGTAGCCCTTCTGGTCGGTCCTACGAGCAGTACTTC.

The V call is TRBV28, the J call TRBJ2-5; D possibly corresponds to TRBD1 (5 bases). Trimming stripped 5 bases from V and 0 bases from J, with 7 bases between. The V gene's germline CDR1 is MDHEN and CDR2 SYDVKM. This CDR3 is 13 amino acids long. CDR3 sequence (DNA): TGTGCCAGCAGTCGACAGAACCAAGAGACCCAGTACTTC. This sequence encodes CASSRQNQETQYF.

This rearrangement joins TRBV5-1 to TRBJ2-1, with 15 bases that match TRBD2. The V and J ends lost 0 bases and 1 base, in that order; junction bases with no gene match: 2. The CDR3 contains 18 residues. Germline-derived CDR1 and CDR2 are SGHRS and YFSETQ. In DNA form, the CDR3 reads TGCGCCAGCAGCTTGGCCGGACTAGCGGGAGGGTCCTACAATGAGCAGTTCTTC. It codes for CASSLAGLAGGSYNEQFF.

The chain recombines TRBV4-2 with TRBJ2-7, with 10 positions matching TRBD2. After removal of 4 bases from V and 1 base from J, the junction contained 7 bases not matched to a gene. The germline V gene encodes CDR1 LGHNA and CDR2 YNFKEQ. There are 16 residues in the CDR3. The chain's CDR3 is CASSLERTSGSYEQYF. For the CDR3, the DNA is TGTGCCAGCAGCCTGGAACGGACTAGCGGTTCCTACGAGCAGTACTTC.

The chain couples TRBV6-5 to TRBJ1-5; TRBD1 matches at 10 bases. The CDR3 is made up of 16 amino acids. The ends lost 0 bases at V and 3 bases at J; junction bases unmatched: 2. Germline loops: CDR1 MNHEY, CDR2 SVGAGI. DNA for the CDR3: TGTGCCAGCAGTTACTCGGGACAGGGGAACAATCAGCCCCAGCATTTT. This encodes CASSYSGQGNNQPQHF.

The gene calls are TRBV10-3 and TRBJ2-7, with TRBD2 matching over 7 bases. CDR1 and CDR2 from the germline V gene are ENHRY and SYGVKD. This CDR3 is built from 11 residues. V shed 10 bases and J 3 bases; nucleotides not matched to a gene: 3. CDR3 coding DNA: TGTGCCACAGGGAGGGGCTACGAGCAGTACTTC. Its protein is CATGRGYEQYF.

A word on this clone: Other nucleotide sequences in the sample specify the same CDR3. V usage is TRBV6-1 and J usage is TRBJ2-3; TRBD2 matches at 8 bases. The junction had 2 bases not matched to a gene; V was cut back by 3 bases and J by 0 bases. The CDR3 is made up of 15 amino acids. Germline V gene data show CDR1 as MNHNS and CDR2 as SASEGT. Written as DNA, the CDR3 is TGTGCCAGCAGTGATCTAGCGGGTAGCACAGATACGCAGTATTTT. It specifies CASSDLAGSTDTQYF.

This chain links TRBV5-1 with TRBJ2-3, with 8 bases matching TRBD2. This CDR3 comprises 17 residues. CDR1 and CDR2 (germline): SGHRS, YFSETQ. The J segment lost 6 bases and the V segment lost 4 bases, leaving 16 bases of the junction unmatched. CDR3 nucleotide sequence: TGCGCCAGCAGCAGACTCGATCCAGCGGGAGTAGCTGATACGCAGTATTTT. It codes for CASSRLDPAGVADTQYF.

This clone turned up a few times. The chain links TRBV5-1 to TRBJ1-1; tentative D call: TRBD1 (5 bases). V lost 7 bases and J lost 3, with 16 bases in between. Germline loops: CDR1 SGHRS, CDR2 YFSETQ. CDR3 size: 14 residues. The CDR3 DNA follows: TGCGCCAGCCACTGGGGGGGAGGGGACACTGAAGCTTTCTTT. Its protein product is CASHWGGGDTEAFF.

The V and J genes are TRBV7-2 and TRBJ1-1; TRBD1 agrees at 7 bases. J lost 0 bases, V lost 3 bases, and 10 bases had no gene match. The length of the CDR3 is 17 residues. Germline V gene sequence: CDR1 SGHTA, CDR2 FQGNSA. This chain's CDR3 is CASSFPLVGGMNTEAFF. As DNA, the CDR3 is TGTGCCAGCAGCTTCCCCCTCGTAGGGGGCATGAACACTGAAGCTTTCTTT.

The V and J genes are TRBV11-3 and TRBJ2-7; a weak D match, TRBD1 (6 bases). CDR3 length: 15 amino acids. Germline lookup yields CDR1 SGHNT and CDR2 YENEEA. V was cut by 2 bases and J by 0 bases, with 11 bases left in between. This chain's CDR3 is CASSLRQAYSYEQYF. Here the CDR3 DNA reads TGTGCCAGCAGCTTAAGACAGGCATACTCCTACGAGCAGTACTTC.

This clone has a single count. The rearrangement uses TRBV19 and TRBJ2-1, with TRBD2 identical over 9 bases. Germline V gives CDR1 LNHDA, CDR2 SQIVND (reference sequence). There are 15 residues in the CDR3. V lost 4 bases and J lost 5; bases outside the gene matches: 6. The CDR3 protein is CASSTRLAANNEQFF. CDR3 bases: TGTGCCAGTAGTACAAGACTAGCGGCCAACAATGAGCAGTTCTTC.

The V and J genes are TRBV7-9 and TRBJ2-7; a weak D match, TRBD1 (7 bases). The germline V and J ends were trimmed by 5 bases and 1 base, with 21 bases remaining between them. Per the germline V gene, CDR1 is SEHNR and CDR2 is FQNEAQ (reference sequence). The CDR3 extends over 17 amino acids. Here the CDR3 DNA reads TGTGCCAGCAGCCCCGGGGACAGTGGGGGGATTTCCTACGAGCAGTACTTC. Translated: CASSPGDSGGISYEQYF.

The chain is built from TRBV4-3 and TRBJ2-7, with 7 nucleotides matching TRBD1. The V segment lost 0 bases and the J segment 3 bases; nucleotides outside the gene matches: 2. This CDR3 has 14 residues. Germline lookup yields CDR1 LGHNA and CDR2 YSLEER. The CDR3 sequence: CASSQDWTGYEQYF. For the CDR3, the DNA is TGCGCCAGCAGCCAAGATTGGACAGGCTACGAGCAGTACTTC.